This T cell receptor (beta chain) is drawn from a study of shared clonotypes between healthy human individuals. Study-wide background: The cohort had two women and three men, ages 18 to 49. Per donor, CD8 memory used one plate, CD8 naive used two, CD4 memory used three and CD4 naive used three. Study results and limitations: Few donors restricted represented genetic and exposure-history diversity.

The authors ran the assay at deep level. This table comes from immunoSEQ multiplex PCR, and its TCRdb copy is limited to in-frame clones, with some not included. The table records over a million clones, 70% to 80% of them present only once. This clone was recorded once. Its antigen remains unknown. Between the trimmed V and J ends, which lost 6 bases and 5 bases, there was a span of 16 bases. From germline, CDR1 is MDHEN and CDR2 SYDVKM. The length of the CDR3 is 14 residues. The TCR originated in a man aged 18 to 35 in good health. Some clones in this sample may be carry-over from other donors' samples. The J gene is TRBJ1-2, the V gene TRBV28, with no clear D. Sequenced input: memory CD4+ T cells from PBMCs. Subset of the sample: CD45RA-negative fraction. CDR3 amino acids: CASRTPSRGYGYTF. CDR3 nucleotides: TGTGCCAGCAGGACACCCTCCCGAGGGTATGGCTACACCTTC.